These 8 T cell receptor beta chains were sequenced from one sample in a study of blood T cell repertoires in COVID-19. Method: immunoSEQ multiplex PCR; TCRdb's copy keeps in-frame clones and lacks some. Here the sample spans approximately 120,000 clones, around 70% being singletons. Sequencing was performed on peripheral blood. The receptors originated from a man older than 75 with COVID-19, enrolled during active disease.

The chain recombines TRBV7-9 with TRBJ1-5; tentatively, D is TRBD1 (6 bases). Germline CDR1 reads SEHNR; CDR2 reads FQNEAQ (reference sequence). V lost 0 bases and J 3 bases, leaving 6 bases between the germline ends. This CDR3 region has 14 residues. CDR3 nucleotide sequence: TGTGCCAGCAGCTTAGCGGGGGCCAATCAGCCCCAGCATTTT. It yields the protein CASSLAGANQPQHF.

The chain joins TRBV6-5 to TRBJ1-1; perhaps TRBD1 as D (5 bases). The CDR3 has 13 amino acids. Germline V lookup: CDR1 MNHEY, CDR2 SVGAGI. The ends were cut back, 6 bases at V and 1 base at J, with 9 bases in the middle. The CDR3 DNA is TGTGCCAGCAGCGCTCAGGGGAACACTGAAGCTTTCTTT. This translates into CASSAQGNTEAFF.

This clone showed up just a few times. The V gene is TRBV27, the J gene TRBJ1-1; D ambiguous. The CDR3 contains 13 residues. V was cut by 5 bases and J by 11 bases, with 18 bases left in between. The germline CDR1 and CDR2 sequences are MNHEY and SMNVEV (reference sequence). The CDR3 reads CASSKAQIGRAFF. DNA of the CDR3: TGTGCCAGCAGTAAGGCACAGATCGGAAGGGCTTTCTTT.

The gene calls are TRBV7-2 and TRBJ2-3; 8 positions agree with TRBD2. The CDR3 is made up of 16 amino acids. Germline-derived CDR1 and CDR2 are SGHTA and FQGNSA. Trimming at V came to 1 base and at J to 3 bases, leaving 6 bases not matched to a gene. CDR3: CASSLVEAGATDTQYF. The DNA for the CDR3 is TGTGCCAGCAGCTTAGTAGAAGCGGGGGCTACAGATACGCAGTATTTT.

The chain couples TRBV18 to TRBJ1-6, with D possibly being TRBD1 (6 bases). Trimming stripped 8 bases from V and 12 bases from J, with 17 bases between. The CDR3 is made up of 13 amino acids. Germline V CDR1 and CDR2: KGHSH, LQKENI. CDR3 loop: CASTRSGDKPLHF. In DNA form, the CDR3 reads TGTGCCAGCACTCGGTCAGGGGACAAACCCCTCCACTTT.

This clone was counted a few times. This sequence joins TRBV5-4 and TRBJ2-3, with D possibly matching TRBD1 (6 bases). In germline, CDR1 is SGHNT, CDR2 YYREEE (reference sequence). Trimming cost V 0 bases and J 4 bases, with 12 bases left between them. The CDR3 consists of 15 residues. Here the CDR3 reads CASSLDRVGADTQYF. CDR3 nucleotide sequence: TGTGCCAGCAGCTTGGACAGGGTAGGGGCAGATACGCAGTATTTT.

This chain uses TRBV5-1 with TRBJ2-1; 9 nucleotides agree with TRBD2. The CDR3 totals 14 residues. Germline V lookup: CDR1 SGHRS, CDR2 YFSETQ. After removal of 0 bases from V and 8 bases from J, the junction contained 3 bases not matched to a gene. This chain's CDR3 is CASSLEAGGDEQFF. As DNA, the CDR3 is TGCGCCAGCAGCTTGGAGGCGGGAGGGGATGAGCAGTTCTTC.

This rearrangement joins TRBV7-2 to TRBJ2-7, with D possibly TRBD1 on 5 matching bases. The CDR3 length is 15 residues. Germline values: CDR1 SGHTA, CDR2 FQGNSA. Trimming stripped 5 bases from V and 1 base from J, with 15 bases between. Here the CDR3 DNA reads TGTGCCAGCAGCCAGGGATTCTTTACTTCCTACGAGCAGTACTTC. Translation gives CASSQGFFTSYEQYF. The whole variable domain, remainder taken from reference TRBV7-2 and TRBJ2-7, is GAGVSQSPSNKVTEKGKDVELRCDPISGHTALYWYRQSLGQGLEFLIYFQGNSAPDKSGLPSDRFSAERTGGSVSTLTIQRTQQEDSAVYLCASSQGFFTSYEQYFGPGTRLTVT.